In this sample, the clone carrying this TCR beta chain turned up a few times. Its target is not known. The data belong to a study of cytomegalovirus exposure and HLA in healthy donors. The wider study: Around 200 million T cells yielded about 120 million unique TCR beta sequences, as an earlier analysis found.

CDR1 and CDR2 from the germline V gene are MRHNA and SNTAGT. V shed 3 bases and J shed 3 bases, with 10 bases lying between them. This CDR3 contains 14 residues. PCR employed 60 Vbeta and 13 Jbeta primers. This table comes from immunoSEQ multiplex PCR, and its TCRdb copy is limited to in-frame clones, with some not included. The sample lists 210,000 or so clones, less than 80% seen once, with 0.22% in the top ten. Study results and limitations: Clonal expansion, a later analysis showed, was greater in HLA-associated TCR beta chains than in equally common others. The majority of TCR sequences were rare, yet some public TCRs appeared in many donors. In an earlier analysis, most TCR beta V segments were productive about 87% or about 30% of the time.

The chain recombines TRBV6-4 with TRBJ2-3; perhaps TRBD2 as D (6 bases). The sequence was collected from a girl between 2 and 10 years old in good health and CMV-seronegative. Sequencing used PBMCs. CDR3 residues: CASSETAGTDTQYF. The CDR3, as DNA: TGTGCCAGCAGTGAAACGGCGGGGACAGATACGCAGTATTTT.